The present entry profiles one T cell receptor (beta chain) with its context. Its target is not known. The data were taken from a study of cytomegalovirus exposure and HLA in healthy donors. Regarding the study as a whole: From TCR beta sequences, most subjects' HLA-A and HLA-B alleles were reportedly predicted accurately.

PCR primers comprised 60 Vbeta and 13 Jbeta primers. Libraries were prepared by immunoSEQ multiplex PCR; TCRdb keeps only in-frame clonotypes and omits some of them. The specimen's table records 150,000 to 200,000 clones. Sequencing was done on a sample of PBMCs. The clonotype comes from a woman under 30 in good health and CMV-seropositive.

The DNA for the CDR3 is TGTGCCAGCAGCTTGTTAAATCAGTTTGAGACCCAGTACTTC. As protein: CASSLLNQFETQYF. The chain is built from TRBV5-6 and TRBJ2-5; D is ambiguous. CDR3 length: 14 residues. Between the trimmed V and J ends, which lost 1 base and 5 bases, there was a span of 12 bases. Germline values: CDR1 SGHDT, CDR2 YYEEEE.